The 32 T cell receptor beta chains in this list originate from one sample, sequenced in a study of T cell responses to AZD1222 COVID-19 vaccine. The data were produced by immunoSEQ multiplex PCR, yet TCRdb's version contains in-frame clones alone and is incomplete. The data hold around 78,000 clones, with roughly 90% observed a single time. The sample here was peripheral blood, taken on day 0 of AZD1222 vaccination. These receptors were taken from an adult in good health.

The CDR3 DNA follows: TGCACCAGCAGCCCGCCCCCCTACAATGAGCAGTTCTTC. This gives the protein CTSSPPPYNEQFF. The chain combines TRBV1 with TRBJ2-1. TRBV1 is termed a pseudogene. This CDR3 has 13 residues.

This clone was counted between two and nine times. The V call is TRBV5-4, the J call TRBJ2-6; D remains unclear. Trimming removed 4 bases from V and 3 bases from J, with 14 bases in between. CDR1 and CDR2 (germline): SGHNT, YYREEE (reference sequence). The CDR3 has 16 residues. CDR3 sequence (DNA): TGTGCCAGCAGCAAGGGTGGGGTTAGTGGGGCCAACGTCCTGACTTTC. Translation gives CASSKGGVSGANVLTF.

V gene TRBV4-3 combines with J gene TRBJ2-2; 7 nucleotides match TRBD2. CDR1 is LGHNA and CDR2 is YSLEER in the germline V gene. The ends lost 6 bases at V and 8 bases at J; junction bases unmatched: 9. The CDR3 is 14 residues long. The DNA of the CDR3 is TGCGCCAGCAGGGGGAAGCGGGATGGAGGGGAGCTGTTTTTT. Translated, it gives CASRGKRDGGELFF.

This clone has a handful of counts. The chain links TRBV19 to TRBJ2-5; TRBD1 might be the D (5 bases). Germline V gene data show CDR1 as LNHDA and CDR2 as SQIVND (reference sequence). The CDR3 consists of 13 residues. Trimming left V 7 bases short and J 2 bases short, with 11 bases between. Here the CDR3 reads CASNPGWQETQYF. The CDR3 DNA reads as TGTGCCAGTAATCCAGGGTGGCAAGAGACCCAGTACTTC. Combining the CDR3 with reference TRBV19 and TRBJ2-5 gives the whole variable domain DGGITQSPKYLFRKEGQNVTLSCEQNLNHDAMYWYRQDPGQGLRLIYYSQIVNDFQKGDIAEGYSVSREKKESFPLTVTSAQKNPTAFYLCASNPGWQETQYFGPGTRLLVL.

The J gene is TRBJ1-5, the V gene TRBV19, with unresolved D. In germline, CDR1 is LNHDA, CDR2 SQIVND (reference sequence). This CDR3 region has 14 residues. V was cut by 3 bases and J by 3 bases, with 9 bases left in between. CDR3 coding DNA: TGTGCCAGTAGTATCGGGCAGCTCAATCAGCCCCAGCATTTT. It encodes CASSIGQLNQPQHF.

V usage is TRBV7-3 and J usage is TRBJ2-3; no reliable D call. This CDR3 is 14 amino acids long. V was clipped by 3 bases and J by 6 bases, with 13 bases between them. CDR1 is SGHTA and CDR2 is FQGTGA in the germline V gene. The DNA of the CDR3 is TGTGCCAGCAGCTTGAACGGGCAGTCGGATACGCAGTATTTT. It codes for CASSLNGQSDTQYF.

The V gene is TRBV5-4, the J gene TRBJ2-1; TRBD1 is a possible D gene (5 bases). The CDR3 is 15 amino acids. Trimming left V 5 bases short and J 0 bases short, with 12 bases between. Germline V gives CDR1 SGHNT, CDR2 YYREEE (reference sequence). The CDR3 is CASRDPRASYNEQFF. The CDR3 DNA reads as TGTGCCAGCAGGGACCCCAGGGCCTCCTACAATGAGCAGTTCTTC.

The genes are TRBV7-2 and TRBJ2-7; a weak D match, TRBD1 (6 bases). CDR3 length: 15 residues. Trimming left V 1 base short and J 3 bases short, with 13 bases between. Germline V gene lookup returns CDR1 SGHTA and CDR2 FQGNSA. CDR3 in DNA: TGTGCCAGCAGCTTAGACGCAGGGGTAGTCTACGAGCAGTACTTC. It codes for CASSLDAGVVYEQYF.

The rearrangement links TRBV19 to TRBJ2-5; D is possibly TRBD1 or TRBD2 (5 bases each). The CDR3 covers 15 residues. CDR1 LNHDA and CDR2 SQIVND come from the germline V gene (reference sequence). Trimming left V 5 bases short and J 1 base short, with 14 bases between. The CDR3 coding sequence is TGTGCCAGTAGTCTCACAACCGGGACCCAAGAGACCCAGTACTTC. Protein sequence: CASSLTTGTQETQYF.

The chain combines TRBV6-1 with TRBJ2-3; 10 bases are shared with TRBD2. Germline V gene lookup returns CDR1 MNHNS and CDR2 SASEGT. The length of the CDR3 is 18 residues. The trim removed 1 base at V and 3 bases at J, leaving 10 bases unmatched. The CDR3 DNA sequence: TGTGCCAGCAGTGAAGTCCTAGCGGGAGTGTTGAATACAGATACGCAGTATTTT. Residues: CASSEVLAGVLNTDTQYF.

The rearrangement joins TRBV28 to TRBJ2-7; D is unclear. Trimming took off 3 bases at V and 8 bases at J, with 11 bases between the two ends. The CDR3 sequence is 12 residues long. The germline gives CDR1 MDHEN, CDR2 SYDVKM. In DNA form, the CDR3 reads TGTGCCAGCAGTTTGCTGATGGAGAAGCAGTACTTC. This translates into CASSLLMEKQYF.

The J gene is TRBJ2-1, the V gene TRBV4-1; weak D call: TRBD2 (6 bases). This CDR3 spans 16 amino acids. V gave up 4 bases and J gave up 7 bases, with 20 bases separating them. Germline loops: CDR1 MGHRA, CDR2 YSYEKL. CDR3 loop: CASSLTSTETFNEQFF. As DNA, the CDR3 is TGCGCCAGCAGCCTAACTAGCACGGAGACTTTTAATGAGCAGTTCTTC.

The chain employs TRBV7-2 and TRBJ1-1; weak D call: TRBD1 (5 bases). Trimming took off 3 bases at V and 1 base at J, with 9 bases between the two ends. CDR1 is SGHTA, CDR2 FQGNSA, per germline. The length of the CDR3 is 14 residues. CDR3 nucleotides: TGTGCCAGCAGCTTGACCGACAGGAACACTGAAGCTTTCTTT. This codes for CASSLTDRNTEAFF.

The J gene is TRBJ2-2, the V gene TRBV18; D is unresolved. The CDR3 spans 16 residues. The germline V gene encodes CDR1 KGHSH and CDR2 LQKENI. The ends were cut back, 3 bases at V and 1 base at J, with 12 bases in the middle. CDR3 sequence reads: CASSPNSAQNTGELFF. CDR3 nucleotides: TGTGCCAGCTCACCGAACAGCGCCCAGAACACCGGGGAGCTGTTTTTT.

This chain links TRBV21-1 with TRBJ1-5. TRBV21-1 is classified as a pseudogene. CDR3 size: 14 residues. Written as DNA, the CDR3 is TGTGCCAGCAGCATGGGGGAACCACATCAGCCCCAGCATTTT. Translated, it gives CASSMGEPHQPQHF.

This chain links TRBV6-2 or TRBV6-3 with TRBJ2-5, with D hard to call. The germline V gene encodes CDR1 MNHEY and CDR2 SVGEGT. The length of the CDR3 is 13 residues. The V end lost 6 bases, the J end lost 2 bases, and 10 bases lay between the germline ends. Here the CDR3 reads CASSSGTQETQYF. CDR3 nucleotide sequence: TGTGCCAGCAGCTCGGGCACTCAAGAGACCCAGTACTTC.

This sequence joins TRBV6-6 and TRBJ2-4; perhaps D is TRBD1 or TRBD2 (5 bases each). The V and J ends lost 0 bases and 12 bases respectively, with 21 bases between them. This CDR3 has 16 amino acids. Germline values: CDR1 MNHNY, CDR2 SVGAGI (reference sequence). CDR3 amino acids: CASSYSGPVGGRDQYF. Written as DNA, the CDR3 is TGTGCCAGCAGTTACTCGGGTCCAGTTGGGGGTAGGGATCAGTACTTC.

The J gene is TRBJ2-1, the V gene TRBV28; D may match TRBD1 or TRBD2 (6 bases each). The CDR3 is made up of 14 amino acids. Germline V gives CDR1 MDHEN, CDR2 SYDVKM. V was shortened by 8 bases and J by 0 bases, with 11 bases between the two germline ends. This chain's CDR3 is CASGGLPSYNEQFF. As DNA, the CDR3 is TGTGCCAGCGGGGGGCTACCCTCCTACAATGAGCAGTTCTTC.

The CDR3 bases are TGTGCCACCAGCGAGTTTAACTATGGCTACACCTTC. This gives the protein CATSEFNYGYTF. This chain uses TRBV15 with TRBJ1-2; D not resolved. Trimming shortened V by 5 bases and J by 1 base, and 5 bases separated the two germline ends. This CDR3 has 12 residues. Germline CDR1 is LNHNV and CDR2 is YYDKDF (reference sequence).

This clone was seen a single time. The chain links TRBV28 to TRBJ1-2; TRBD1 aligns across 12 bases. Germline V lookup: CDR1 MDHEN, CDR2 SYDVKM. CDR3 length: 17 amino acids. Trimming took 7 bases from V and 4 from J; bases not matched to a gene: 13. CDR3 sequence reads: CASTYPGQGASGYGYTF. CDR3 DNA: TGTGCCAGCACCTATCCGGGACAGGGGGCTTCGGGCTATGGCTACACCTTC.

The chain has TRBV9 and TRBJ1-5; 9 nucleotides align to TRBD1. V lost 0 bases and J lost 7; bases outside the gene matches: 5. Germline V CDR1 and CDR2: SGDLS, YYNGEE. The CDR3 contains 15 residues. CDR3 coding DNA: TGTGCCAGCAGCGTAGGGACAGGGGTCGGGCAGCCCCAGCATTTT. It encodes CASSVGTGVGQPQHF.

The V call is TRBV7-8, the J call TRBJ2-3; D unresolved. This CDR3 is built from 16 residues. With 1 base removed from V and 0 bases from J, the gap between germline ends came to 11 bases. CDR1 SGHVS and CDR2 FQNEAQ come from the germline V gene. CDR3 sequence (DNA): TGTGCCAGCAGCTTAGTAGGGTACGCAAGCACAGATACGCAGTATTTT. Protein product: CASSLVGYASTDTQYF.

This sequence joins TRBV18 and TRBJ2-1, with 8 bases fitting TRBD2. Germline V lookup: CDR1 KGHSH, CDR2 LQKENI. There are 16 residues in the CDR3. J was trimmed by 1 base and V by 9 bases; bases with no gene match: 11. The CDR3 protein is CASLNRREASYNEQFF. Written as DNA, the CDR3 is TGTGCCAGTCTAAATAGGCGGGAGGCGTCCTACAATGAGCAGTTCTTC. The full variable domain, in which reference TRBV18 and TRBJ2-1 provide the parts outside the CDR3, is NAGVMQNPRHLVRRRGQEARLRCSPMKGHSHVYWYRQLPEEGLKFMVYLQKENIIDESGMPKERFSAEFPKEGPSILRIQQVVRGDSAAYFCASLNRREASYNEQFFGPGTRLTVL.

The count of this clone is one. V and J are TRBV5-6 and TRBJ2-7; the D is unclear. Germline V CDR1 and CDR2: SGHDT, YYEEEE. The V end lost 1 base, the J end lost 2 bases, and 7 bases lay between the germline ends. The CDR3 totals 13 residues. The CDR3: CASSLSSPYEQYF. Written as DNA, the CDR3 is TGTGCCAGCAGCTTGTCTTCCCCCTACGAGCAGTACTTC.

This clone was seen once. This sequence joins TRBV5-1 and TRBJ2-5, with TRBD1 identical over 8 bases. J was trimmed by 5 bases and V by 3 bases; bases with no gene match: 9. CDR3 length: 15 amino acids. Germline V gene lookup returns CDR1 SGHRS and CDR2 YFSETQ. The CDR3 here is CASSSLTGGRETQYF. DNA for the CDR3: TGCGCCAGCAGCTCACTAACAGGGGGTCGCGAGACCCAGTACTTC.

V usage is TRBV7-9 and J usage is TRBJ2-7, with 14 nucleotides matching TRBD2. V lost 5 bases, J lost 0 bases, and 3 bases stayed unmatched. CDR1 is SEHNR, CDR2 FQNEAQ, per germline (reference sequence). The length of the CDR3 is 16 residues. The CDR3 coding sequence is TGTGCCAGCAGCACCGGGACTAGCGGGAGCTCCTACGAGCAGTACTTC. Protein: CASSTGTSGSSYEQYF.

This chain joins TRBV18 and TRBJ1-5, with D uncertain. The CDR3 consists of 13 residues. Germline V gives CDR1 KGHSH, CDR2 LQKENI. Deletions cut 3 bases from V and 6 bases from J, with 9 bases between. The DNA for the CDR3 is TGTGCCAGCTCACCGAGCCCCCTTCAGCCCCAGCATTTT. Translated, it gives CASSPSPLQPQHF. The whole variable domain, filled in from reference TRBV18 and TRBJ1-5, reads NAGVMQNPRHLVRRRGQEARLRCSPMKGHSHVYWYRQLPEEGLKFMVYLQKENIIDESGMPKERFSAEFPKEGPSILRIQQVVRGDSAAYFCASSPSPLQPQHFGDGTRLSIL.

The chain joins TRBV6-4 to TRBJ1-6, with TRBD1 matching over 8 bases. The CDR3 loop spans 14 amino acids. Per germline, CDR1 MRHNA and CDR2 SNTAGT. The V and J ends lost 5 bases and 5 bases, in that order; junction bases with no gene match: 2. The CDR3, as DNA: TGTGCCAGCAGTACGGGACAGGATAATTCACCCCTCCACTTT. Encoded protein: CASSTGQDNSPLHF.

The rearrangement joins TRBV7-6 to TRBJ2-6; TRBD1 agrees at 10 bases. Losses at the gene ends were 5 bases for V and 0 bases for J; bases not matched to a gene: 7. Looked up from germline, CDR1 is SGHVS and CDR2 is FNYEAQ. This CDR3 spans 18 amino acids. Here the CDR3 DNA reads TGTGCCAGCAGCCCGAGACAGGGGGCATACTCTGGGGCCAACGTCCTGACTTTC. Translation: CASSPRQGAYSGANVLTF.

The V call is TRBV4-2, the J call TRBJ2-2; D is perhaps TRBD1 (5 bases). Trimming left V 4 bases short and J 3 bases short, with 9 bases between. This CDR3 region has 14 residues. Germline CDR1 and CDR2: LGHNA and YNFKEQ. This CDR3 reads CASSRQGYTGELFF. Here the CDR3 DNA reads TGTGCCAGCAGCCGGCAGGGTTACACCGGGGAGCTGTTTTTT.

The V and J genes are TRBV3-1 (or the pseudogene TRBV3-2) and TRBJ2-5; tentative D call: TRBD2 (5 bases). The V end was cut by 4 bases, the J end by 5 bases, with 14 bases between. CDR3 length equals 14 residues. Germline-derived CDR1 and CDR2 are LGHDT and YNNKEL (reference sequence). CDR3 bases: TGTGCCAGCAGCCGGGATACTGGCGGGGAGACCCAGTACTTC. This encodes CASSRDTGGETQYF.

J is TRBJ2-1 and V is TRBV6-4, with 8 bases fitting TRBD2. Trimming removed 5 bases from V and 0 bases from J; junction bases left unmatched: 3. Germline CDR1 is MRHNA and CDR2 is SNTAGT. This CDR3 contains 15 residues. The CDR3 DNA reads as TGTGCCAGCAGTCCGGCGGGGGGCTCCTACAATGAGCAGTTCTTC. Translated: CASSPAGGSYNEQFF.